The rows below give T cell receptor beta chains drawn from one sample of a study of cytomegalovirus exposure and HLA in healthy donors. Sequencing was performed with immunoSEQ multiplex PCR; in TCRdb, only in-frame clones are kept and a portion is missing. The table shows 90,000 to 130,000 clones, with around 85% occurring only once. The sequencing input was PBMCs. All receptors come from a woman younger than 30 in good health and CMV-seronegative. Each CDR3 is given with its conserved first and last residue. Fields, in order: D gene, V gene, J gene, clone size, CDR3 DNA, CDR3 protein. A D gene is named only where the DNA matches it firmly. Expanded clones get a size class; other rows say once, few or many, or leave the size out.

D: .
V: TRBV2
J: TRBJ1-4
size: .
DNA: TGTGCCAGCAGGTTAAGGGGGGAAAAACTGTTTTTT
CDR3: CASRLRGEKLFF

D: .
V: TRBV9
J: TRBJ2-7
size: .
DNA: TGTGCCAGCAGCGCGGACCCCCGCGGGTACGAGCAGTACTTC
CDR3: CASSADPRGYEQYF

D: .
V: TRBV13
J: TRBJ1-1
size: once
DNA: TGTGCCAGCAGCTTAGGGGCAATTGGCACTGAAGCTTTCTTT
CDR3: CASSLGAIGTEAFF

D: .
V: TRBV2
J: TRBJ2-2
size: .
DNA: TGTGCCAGCAGGCGACTAGAAGGGGCCGGGGAGCTGTTTTTT
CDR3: CASRRLEGAGELFF

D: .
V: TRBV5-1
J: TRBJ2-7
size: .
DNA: TGCGCCAGCAGCTTGGCCGGTTCCTACGAGCAGTACTTC
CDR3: CASSLAGSYEQYF

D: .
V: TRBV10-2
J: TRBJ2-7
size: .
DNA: TGCGCCAGCAGTGAACCGGGGGAGTCAGCCTACGAGCAGTACTTC
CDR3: CASSEPGESAYEQYF

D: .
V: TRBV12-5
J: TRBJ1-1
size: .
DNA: TGTGCTAGTGGCCCACGTGGCGGCACTGAAGCTTTCTTT
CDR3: CASGPRGGTEAFF

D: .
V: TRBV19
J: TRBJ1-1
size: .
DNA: TGTGCCAGTAGTATGGGTCCGGGGAACACTGAAGCTTTCTTT
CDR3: CASSMGPGNTEAFF

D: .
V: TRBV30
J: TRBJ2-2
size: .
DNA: TGTGCCTGGAGGGGAGTGGGGTGGAACACCGGGGAGCTGTTTTTT
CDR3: CAWRGVGWNTGELFF

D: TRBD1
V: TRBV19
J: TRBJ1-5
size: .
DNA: TGTGCCAGTAGTATACCAGGGGGAGGCCAGCCCCAGCATTTT
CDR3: CASSIPGGGQPQHF

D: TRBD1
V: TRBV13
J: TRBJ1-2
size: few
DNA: TGTGCCAGCAGCCTTGGACAGGGGAATGGCTACACCTTC
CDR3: CASSLGQGNGYTF

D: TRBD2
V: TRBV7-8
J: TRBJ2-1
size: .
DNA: TGTGCCAGCAGCCCGCGCCTAACTAGCGGGGGGCCGCAGTTCTTC
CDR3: CASSPRLTSGGPQFF

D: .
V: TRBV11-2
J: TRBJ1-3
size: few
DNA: TGTGCCAGCAGCTTAGGGGTAGGACTGAGCTCTGGAAACACCATATATTTT
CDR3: CASSLGVGLSSGNTIYF

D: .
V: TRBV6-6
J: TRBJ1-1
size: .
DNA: TGTGCCGTCGGAAGAGGGCTGAACACTGAAGCTTTCTTT
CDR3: CAVGRGLNTEAFF

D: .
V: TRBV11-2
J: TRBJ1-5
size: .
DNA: TGTGCCAGCAGCCCAGGGAGGGGAGGGCAGCCCCAGCATTTT
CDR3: CASSPGRGGQPQHF

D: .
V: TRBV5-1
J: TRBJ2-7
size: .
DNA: TGCGCCAGCAGCTTGGGATCCGGACAGTACGAGCAGTACTTC
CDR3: CASSLGSGQYEQYF